This T cell receptor (beta chain) was sequenced during a study of Tregs in tolerant kidney transplant recipients. The data were produced by immunoSEQ multiplex PCR, yet TCRdb's version contains in-frame clones alone and is incomplete. This table holds 80,000 or so clones, around nine tenths found once. The V and J ends lost 5 bases and 4 bases, in that order; junction bases with no gene match: 2. Germline assignment: CDR1 MNHNS and CDR2 SASEGT. This CDR3 spans 12 amino acids. Broader study findings: In tolerant patients, donor-specific Tregs outgrew total Tregs, suggesting antigen-driven expansion. Findings come from small patient numbers and require larger validation. Expanding Tregs on activated donor B cells appeared to best identify donor-specific TCRbeta clones.

This clone is a singleton in its sample. Antigen unknown. Recipients received nonmyeloablative bone marrow transplants from related graft donors, with transient mixed chimerism. Thawed PBMCs were FACS-sorted into unstimulated CD4+CD25+CD127- regulatory T cells, CD4+CD25- non-regulatory cells, CD4 and CD8 cells. The clonotype comes from a human patient who received a combined kidney and bone marrow transplant. Some T cells could come from the graft donor. The rearrangement uses TRBV6-1 and TRBJ2-7, with 7 bases identical to TRBD1. The specimen comprised CD4+ T cells from blood (PBMCs), sampled 24 months after the transplant. The CDR3 DNA reads as TGTGCCAGCAGTCGACAGGGTTACGAGCAGTACTTC. This gives the protein CASSRQGYEQYF.